This T cell receptor (beta chain) came from a study of blood T cell repertoires in COVID-19. The assay was immunoSEQ multiplex PCR, and TCRdb's table has in-frame clones only and misses some. The data show under 350,000 clones, with roughly 90% seen just once and 1.7% held by the top ten. Participants, 18 to 89 years old, spanned 25 or so US areas. Each recovered donor of Cohort 3 presented with two negative PCRs, clearance, or symptom resolution. Trimming stripped 2 bases from V and 4 bases from J, with 12 bases between. Looked up from germline, CDR1 is SGHRS and CDR2 is YFSETQ. The CDR3 extends over 15 amino acids.

V and J are TRBV5-1 and TRBJ2-2; D possibly corresponds to TRBD2 (5 bases). The origin of this receptor is a middle-aged woman who had recovered from COVID-19. The sample taken for sequencing was PBMCs or T cells enriched from blood (not recorded which). CDR3 DNA sequence: TGCGCCAGCAGCTTCTCCGGGATAACCACCGGGGAGCTGTTTTTT. Translated, it gives CASSFSGITTGELFF.